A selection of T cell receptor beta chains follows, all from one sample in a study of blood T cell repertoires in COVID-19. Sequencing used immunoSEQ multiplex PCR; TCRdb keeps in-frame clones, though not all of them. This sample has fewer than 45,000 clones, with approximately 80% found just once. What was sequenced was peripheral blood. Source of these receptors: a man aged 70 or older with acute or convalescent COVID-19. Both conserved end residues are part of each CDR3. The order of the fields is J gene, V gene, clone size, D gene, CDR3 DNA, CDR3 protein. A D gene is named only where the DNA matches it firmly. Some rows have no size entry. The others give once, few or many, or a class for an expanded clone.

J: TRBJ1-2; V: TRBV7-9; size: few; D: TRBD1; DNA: TGTGCCAGCAGCTTCCCAGGGGGTAATGGCTACACCTTC; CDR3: CASSFPGGNGYTF
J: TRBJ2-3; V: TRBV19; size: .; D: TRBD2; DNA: TGTGCCAGTAGTATGGCAAGAGGCGGGGGGGCAAAAGATACGCAGTATTTT; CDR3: CASSMARGGGAKDTQYF
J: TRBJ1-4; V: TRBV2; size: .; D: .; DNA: TGTGCCAGCAGTGAAGGTGGCAAGGGGCGAAAACTGTTTTTT; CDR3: CASSEGGKGRKLFF
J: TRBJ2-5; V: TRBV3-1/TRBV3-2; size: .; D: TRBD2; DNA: TGTGCCAGCAGCCCTAGCGGGGGCCTCCAAGAGACCCAGTACTTC; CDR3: CASSPSGGLQETQYF
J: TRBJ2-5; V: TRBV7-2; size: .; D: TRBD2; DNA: TGTGCCAGCAGCTTAGGGGTCTCGCGGGGGTACCAAGAGACCCAGTACTTC; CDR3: CASSLGVSRGYQETQYF
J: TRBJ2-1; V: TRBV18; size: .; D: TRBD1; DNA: TGTGCCAGCTCACCATCCGGGACAGGGGGCAATGAGCAGTTCTTC; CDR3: CASSPSGTGGNEQFF
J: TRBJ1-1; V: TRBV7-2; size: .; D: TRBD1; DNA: TGTGCCAGCAGCTTAGGGGGCAGGGGGCTGGGCACTGAAGCTTTCTTT; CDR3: CASSLGGRGLGTEAFF
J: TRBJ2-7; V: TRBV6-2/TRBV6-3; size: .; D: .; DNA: TGTGCCAGCAGTTTTCTAGCCGAGCAGTACTTC; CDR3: CASSFLAEQYF
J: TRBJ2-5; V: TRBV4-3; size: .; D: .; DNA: TGCGCCAGCAGCCAAGATTGGCCGGGTCCGCAAGAGACCCAGTACTTC; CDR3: CASSQDWPGPQETQYF
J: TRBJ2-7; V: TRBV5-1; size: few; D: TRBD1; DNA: TGCGCCAGCAGTCGGGACAGGGGGTCCTACGAGCAGTACTTC; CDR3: CASSRDRGSYEQYF
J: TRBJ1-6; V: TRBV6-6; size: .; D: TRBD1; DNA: TGTGCCAGCAGTTCCGGACAGGGTCTCCACTTT; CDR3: CASSSGQGLHF
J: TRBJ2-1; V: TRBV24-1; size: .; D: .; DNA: TGTGCCACCAGTGACTATACTAGTCGAGGGCAGTTCTTC; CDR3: CATSDYTSRGQFF
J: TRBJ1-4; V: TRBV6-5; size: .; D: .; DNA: TGTGCCAGCAGTCGACAGGACTTCGATGAAAAACTGTTTTTT; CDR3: CASSRQDFDEKLFF
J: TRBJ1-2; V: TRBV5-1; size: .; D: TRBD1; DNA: TGCGCCAGCAGCCGGGACAGAGAACACTATGGCTACACCTTC; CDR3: CASSRDREHYGYTF
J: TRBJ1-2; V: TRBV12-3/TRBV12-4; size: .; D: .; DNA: TGTGCCAGCAGTTTATGGGGAGGTGGCTACACCTTC; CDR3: CASSLWGGGYTF
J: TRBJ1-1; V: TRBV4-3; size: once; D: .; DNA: TGCGCCAGCAGCCTCACACAGGTGAACACTGAAGCTTTCTTT; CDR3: CASSLTQVNTEAFF
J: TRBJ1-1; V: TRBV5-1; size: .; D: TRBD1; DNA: TGCGCCAGCAGCTTGGCCCAGGGGGAGAACACTGAAGCTTTCTTT; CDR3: CASSLAQGENTEAFF
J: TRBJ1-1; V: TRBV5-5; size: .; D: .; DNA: TGTGCCAGCAGCTTGGCCACAGGGTGGGAAGCTTTCTTT; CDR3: CASSLATGWEAFF
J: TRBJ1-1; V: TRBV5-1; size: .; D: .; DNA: TGCGCCAGCAGCGCGTTGACAGGGAACACTGAAGCTTTCTTT; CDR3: CASSALTGNTEAFF
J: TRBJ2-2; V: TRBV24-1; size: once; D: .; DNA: TGTGCCACCAGTGATAACGGACGGTCCGGGAAGCTGTTTTTT; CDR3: CATSDNGRSGKLFF
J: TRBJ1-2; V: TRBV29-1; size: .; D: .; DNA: TGCAGCGTTGAGGCCTCTCGTAGCTACACCTTC; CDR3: CSVEASRSYTF
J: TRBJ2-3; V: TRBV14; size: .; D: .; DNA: TGTGCCAGCAGCCCCCACAGACCGAGCACAGATACGCAGTATTTT; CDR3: CASSPHRPSTDTQYF
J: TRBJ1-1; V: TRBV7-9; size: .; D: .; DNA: TGTGCCAGCAGCTTTTCAGGGTTATGGACTGAAGCTTTCTTT; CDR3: CASSFSGLWTEAFF
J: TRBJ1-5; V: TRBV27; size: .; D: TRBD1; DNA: TGTGCCAGCAGCCTCCAGGGACAGGCCAATCAGCCCCAGCATTTT; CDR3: CASSLQGQANQPQHF
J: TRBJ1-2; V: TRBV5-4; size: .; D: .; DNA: TGTGCCAGCAGCTTGAATCAGGTTAACTATGGCTACACCTTC; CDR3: CASSLNQVNYGYTF
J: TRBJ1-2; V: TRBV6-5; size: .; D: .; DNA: TGTGCCAGCAGTTACTCCAGGGATGGCAACTATGGCTACACCTTC; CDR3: CASSYSRDGNYGYTF